In this sample, the clone carrying this T cell receptor beta chain turned up once. What it recognizes is unknown. The data belong to a study of shared clonotypes between healthy human individuals. About the research overall: Each donor's CD4 naive and CD4 memory cells filled three plates apiece, CD8 naive two, and CD8 memory one.

Findings and limits, study-wide: Larger estimated richness was generally seen in naive subsets than in memory subsets. All-four-donor shared clonotypes had higher generation probabilities than non-shared clonotypes did.

Each subset's genomic DNA was split evenly across several immunoSEQ plates. TCRdb keeps only in-frame clones here, not all; method: immunoSEQ multiplex PCR. The table records around 700,000 clones, 55% to 75% of them present only once. J lost 3 bases, V lost 6 bases, and 9 bases had no gene match. Germline CDR1 MDHEN, CDR2 SYDVKM. The CDR3 has 16 amino acids. The chain combines TRBV28 with TRBJ1-3, with 9 bases lining up with TRBD1. The sequenced sample was memory CD4+ T cells sorted from blood. Subset meaning: CD45RA-negative fraction. This clonotype originated in a woman aged 25 to 45 in good health. The CDR3 nucleotides are TGTGCCAGCAGGAGGCAGGGACAGGGACTTGGAAACACCATATATTTT. It translates to CASRRQGQGLGNTIYF.